This T cell receptor (beta chain) comes out of a study of blood T cell repertoires in COVID-19. Study summary: COVID-19 samples from acute and convalescent phases originated in the United States, Italy and Spain. The analysed material was cDNA or gDNA that came from T cells, B-cell-depleted T cells, or PBMCs.

Trimming took off 2 bases at V and 5 bases at J, with 9 bases between the two ends. This CDR3 has 13 amino acids. Germline CDR1 and CDR2: MNHEY and SMNVEV (reference sequence). The authors' processing: By means of reference gene primer amplification, nucleated cell counts were estimated. The repertoire was sequenced with immunoSEQ multiplex PCR; TCRdb's copy has only in-frame clones and lacks some. The DNA gave D and trimming, while V, J and clone size come from that table. The sample carries about 170,000 clones, roughly 85% recorded once. This clone was recorded only once. This chain joins TRBV27 and TRBJ2-5, with D possibly matching TRBD2 (6 bases). The TCR originated in a human donor with acute or convalescent COVID-19. The donor label of this sample is uncertain. Sequenced: peripheral blood. Here the CDR3 DNA reads TGTGCCAGCAGTTTAGGGGGGTGGGAGACCCAGTACTTC. It translates to CASSLGGWETQYF.